The 8 T cell receptor beta chains in this list originate from one sample, sequenced in a study of T cells after yellow fever vaccination. TCRdb processed the 5' RACE reads anew with MiXCR; each CDR3 protein has one entry. Among around 340,000 distinct CDR3 sequences listed, roughly an eighth were seen once. The input for sequencing was CD4+ T cells sorted from PBMCs, taken 15 days after the yellow fever booster vaccination. These receptors originate from a man younger than 35 who received the YFV17D yellow fever vaccine.

Of note for this clonotype: The junction departs from the called germline gene at one end, perhaps through a read error. The genes are TRBV7-9 and TRBJ2-1; tentatively, D is TRBD2 (7 bases). Looked up from germline, CDR1 is SEHNR and CDR2 is FQNEAQ (reference sequence). This CDR3 is 15 amino acids long. DNA of the CDR3: TGTGCCGGCAGCTATATCGGGGGGCTTTACAATGAGCAGTTCTTC. Translating gives CAGSYIGGLYNEQFF.

This clonotype was seen a handful of times. The chain employs TRBV4-3 and TRBJ2-2; D ambiguous. This CDR3 is 16 amino acids long. V was clipped by 0 bases and J by 5 bases, with 13 bases between them. Germline-derived CDR1 and CDR2 are LGHNA and YSLEER. The CDR3 coding sequence is TGCGCCAGCAGCCAAGAACACCGCCCGAGGACCGGGGAGCTGTTTTTT. It codes for CASSQEHRPRTGELFF.

The chain combines TRBV5-1 with TRBJ2-5, with 10 bases aligning to TRBD1. The CDR3 totals 15 residues. Germline CDR1 is SGHRS and CDR2 is YFSETQ. Trimming removed 9 bases from V and 4 bases from J; junction bases left unmatched: 12. CDR3 DNA sequence: TGCGCCATGGACAGGGGGTATGACCTCGGAGAGACCCAGTACTTC. It translates to CAMDRGYDLGETQYF.

This chain links TRBV13 with TRBJ2-3; TRBD2 is a possible D gene (6 bases). The V end was cut by 3 bases, the J end by 0 bases, with 16 bases between. CDR1 and CDR2 (germline): PRHDT, FYEKMQ (reference sequence). The CDR3 consists of 17 residues. The CDR3, as DNA: TGTGCCAGCAGCTTCCGATCGGGGGTTTCTAGCACAGATACGCAGTATTTT. This encodes CASSFRSGVSSTDTQYF. The full variable domain, completed using reference TRBV13 and TRBJ2-3, is AAGVIQSPRHLIKEKRETATLKCYPIPRHDTVYWYQQGPGQDPQFLISFYEKMQSDKGSIPDRFSAQQFSDYHSELNMSSLELGDSALYFCASSFRSGVSSTDTQYFGPGTRLTVL.

The V call is TRBV30, the J call TRBJ1-1; D uncertain. The CDR3 totals 14 residues. Trimming pared 2 bases from V and 4 bases from J, leaving 14 bases between. Germline V gene lookup returns CDR1 GTSNPN and CDR2 SVGIG (reference sequence). CDR3 amino acids: CAWSKGLGSTEAFF. DNA for the CDR3: TGTGCCTGGAGTAAGGGCCTCGGGAGCACTGAAGCTTTCTTT.

This clonotype has just a few counts. The rearrangement joins TRBV19 to TRBJ2-3, with D hard to call. Trimming removed 6 bases at V and 1 base at J, with 11 bases between. The CDR3 is 14 amino acids. Germline loops: CDR1 LNHDA, CDR2 SQIVND (reference sequence). The CDR3 spells CASRHAGGTDTQYF. As DNA, the CDR3 is TGTGCCAGTAGACACGCCGGCGGCACAGATACGCAGTATTTT.

In its sample, this clonotype was seen once. A single base separates this from a much larger clone, so it may be a read error. This CDR3 is missing its conserved last phenylalanine or tryptophan, likely due to a read error. The CDR3 region is CASSTANTEAFL. DNA of the CDR3: TGTGCCAGCAGCACAGCGAACACTGAAGCTTTCCTT. The chain links TRBV12-3 or TRBV12-4 to TRBJ1-1, with unresolved D. The V end lost 6 bases, the J end lost 1 base, and 6 bases lay between the germline ends. CDR3 length: 12 amino acids.

J is TRBJ1-2 and V is TRBV5-1; tentatively, D is TRBD1 (5 bases). The CDR3 totals 15 residues. V lost 0 bases and J lost 0, with 9 bases in between. The germline V gene has CDR1 SGHRS and CDR2 YFSETQ. The CDR3 nucleotides read TGCGCCAGCAGCTTGGAGGGGTTCTCTAACTATGGCTACACCTTC. This gives the protein CASSLEGFSNYGYTF.